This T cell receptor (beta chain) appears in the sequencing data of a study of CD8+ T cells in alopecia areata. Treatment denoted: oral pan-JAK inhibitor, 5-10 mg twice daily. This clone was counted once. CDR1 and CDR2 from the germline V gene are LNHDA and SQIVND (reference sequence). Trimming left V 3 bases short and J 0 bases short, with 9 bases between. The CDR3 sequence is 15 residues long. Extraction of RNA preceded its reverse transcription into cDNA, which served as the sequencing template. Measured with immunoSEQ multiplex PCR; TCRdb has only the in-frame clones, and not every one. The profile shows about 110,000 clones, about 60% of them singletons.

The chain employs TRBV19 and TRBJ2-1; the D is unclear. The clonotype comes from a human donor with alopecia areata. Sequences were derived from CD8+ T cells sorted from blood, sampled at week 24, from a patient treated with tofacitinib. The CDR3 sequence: CASSIEISSYNEQFF. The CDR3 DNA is TGTGCCAGTAGTATCGAAATAAGCTCCTACAATGAGCAGTTCTTC.